This T cell receptor beta chain was documented in a study of T-cell reconstitution after alpha-beta-depleted transplantation in children. Unique molecular identifiers were built into the TCRbeta library. One entry per CDR3 protein results from TCRdb running MiXCR on the PCR reads. The sample lists some 200,000 distinct CDR3 sequences; approximately 14% were seen once. As regards this clonotype: Given a much more abundant clone one base away, this may be a read error.

CDR3 length equals 14 residues. From germline, CDR1 is SGHNT and CDR2 YYREEE (reference sequence). The sequencing used PBMCs from the stem cell graft donor, collected from the stem cell graft. The receptor was isolated from a human donor who donated a stem cell graft to a child with acute lymphoblastic leukemia. J is TRBJ2-3 and V is TRBV5-4; maybe TRBD1 (5 bases). The CDR3 region has the DNA TGTACCAGCAGCTTGCCAGGGTTGGCAGATACGCAGTATTTT. Amino acid sequence: CTSSLPGLADTQYF.